The clone carrying this T cell receptor beta chain has only a few counts. Other DNA sequences in this specimen translate into the identical CDR3. The sample comes from a study of shared clonotypes between healthy human individuals. Repertoires were generated with immunoSEQ multiplex PCR, while TCRdb's copy carries only in-frame clones and drops some. The sample lists about 1 million clones; more than 65% were seen once. Germline V gives CDR1 MNHNS, CDR2 SASEGT. The V end was cut by 5 bases, the J end by 4 bases, with 11 bases between. The CDR3 is made up of 13 amino acids. The chain is built from TRBV6-1 and TRBJ2-5; possibly TRBD1 for D (6 bases). The sequence was obtained from a man between 18 and 35 years old in good health. The sample was memory CD4+ T cells sorted from blood. The subset: CD45RA-negative fraction. This CDR3 reads CASSPTGIETQYF. Written as DNA, the CDR3 is TGTGCCAGCAGTCCTACAGGGATAGAGACCCAGTACTTC.